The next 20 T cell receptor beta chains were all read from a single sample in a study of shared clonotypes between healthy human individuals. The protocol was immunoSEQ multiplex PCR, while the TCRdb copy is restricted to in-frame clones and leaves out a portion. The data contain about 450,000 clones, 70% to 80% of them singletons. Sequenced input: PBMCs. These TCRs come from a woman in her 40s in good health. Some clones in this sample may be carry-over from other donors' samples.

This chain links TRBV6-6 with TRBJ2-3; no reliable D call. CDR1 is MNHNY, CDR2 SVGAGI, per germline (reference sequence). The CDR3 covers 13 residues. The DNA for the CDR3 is TGTGTCGAAACTCCGGTTAGCACAGATACGCAGTATTTT. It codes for CVETPVSTDTQYF.

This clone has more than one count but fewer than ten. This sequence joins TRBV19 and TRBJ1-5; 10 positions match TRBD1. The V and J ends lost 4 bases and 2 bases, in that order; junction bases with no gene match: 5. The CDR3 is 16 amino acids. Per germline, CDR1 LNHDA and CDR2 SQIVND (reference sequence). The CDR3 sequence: CASSTRTGGRNQPQHF. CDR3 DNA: TGTGCCAGTAGTACCCGGACAGGGGGTCGCAATCAGCCCCAGCATTTT.

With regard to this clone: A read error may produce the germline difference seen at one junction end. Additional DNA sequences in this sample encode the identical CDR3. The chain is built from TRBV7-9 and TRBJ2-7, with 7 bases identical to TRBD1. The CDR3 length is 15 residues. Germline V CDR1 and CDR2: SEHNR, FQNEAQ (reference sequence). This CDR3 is CASSLAGTEAYEQYF. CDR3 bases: TGTGCCAGCAGCTTAGCGGGGACAGAAGCCTATGAGCAGTACTTC.

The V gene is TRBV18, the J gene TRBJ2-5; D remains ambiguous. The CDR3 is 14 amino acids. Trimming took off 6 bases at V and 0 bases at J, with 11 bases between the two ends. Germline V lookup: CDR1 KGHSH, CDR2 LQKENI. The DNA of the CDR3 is TGTGCCAGCTCGGGCGGAACGTACCAAGAGACCCAGTACTTC. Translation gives CASSGGTYQETQYF.

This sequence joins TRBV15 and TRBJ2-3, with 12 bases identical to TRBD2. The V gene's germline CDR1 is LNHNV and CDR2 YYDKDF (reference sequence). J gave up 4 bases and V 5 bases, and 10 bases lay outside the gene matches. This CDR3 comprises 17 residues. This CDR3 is CATSASSLAGGADTQYF. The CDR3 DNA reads TGTGCCACCAGCGCCTCCTCACTAGCGGGAGGTGCAGATACGCAGTATTTT.

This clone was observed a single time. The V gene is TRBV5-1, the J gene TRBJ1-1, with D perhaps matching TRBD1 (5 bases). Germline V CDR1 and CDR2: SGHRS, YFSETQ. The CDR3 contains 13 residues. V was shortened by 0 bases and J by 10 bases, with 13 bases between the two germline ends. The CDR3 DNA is TGCGCCAGCAGCTTGGAGAGGGGTTCGGGAGCTTTCTTT. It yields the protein CASSLERGSGAFF. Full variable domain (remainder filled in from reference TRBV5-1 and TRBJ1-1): KAGVTQTPRYLIKTRGQQVTLSCSPISGHRSVSWYQQTPGQGLQFLFEYFSETQRNKGNFPGRFSGRQFSNSRSEMNVSTLELGDSALYLCASSLERGSGAFFGQGTRLTVV.

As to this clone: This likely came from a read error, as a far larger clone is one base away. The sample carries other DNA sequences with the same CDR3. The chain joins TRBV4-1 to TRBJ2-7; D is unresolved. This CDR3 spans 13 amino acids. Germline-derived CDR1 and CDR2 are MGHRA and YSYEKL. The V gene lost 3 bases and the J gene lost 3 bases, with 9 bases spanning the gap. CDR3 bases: TGCGCCAGCAGCCAGGTAGCTTACTACGAGCAGTACTTC. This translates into CASSQVAYYEQYF.

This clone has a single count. The DNA for the CDR3 is TGTGCCAGCGGGACATCCGGCACAGATACGCAGTATTTT. Protein product: CASGTSGTDTQYF. The V call is TRBV6-1, the J call TRBJ2-3, with D tentatively TRBD1 (6 bases). The V and J ends lost 8 bases and 1 base respectively, with 10 bases between them. Germline V lookup: CDR1 MNHNS, CDR2 SASEGT. The CDR3 is 13 amino acids.

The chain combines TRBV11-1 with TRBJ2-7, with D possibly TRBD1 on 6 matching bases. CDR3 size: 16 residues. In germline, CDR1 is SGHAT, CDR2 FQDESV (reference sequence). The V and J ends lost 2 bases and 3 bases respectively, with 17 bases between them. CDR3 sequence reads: CASSLLGTGSNYEQYF. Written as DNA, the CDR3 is TGTGCCAGCAGCTTATTAGGAACAGGGTCGAACTACGAGCAGTACTTC.

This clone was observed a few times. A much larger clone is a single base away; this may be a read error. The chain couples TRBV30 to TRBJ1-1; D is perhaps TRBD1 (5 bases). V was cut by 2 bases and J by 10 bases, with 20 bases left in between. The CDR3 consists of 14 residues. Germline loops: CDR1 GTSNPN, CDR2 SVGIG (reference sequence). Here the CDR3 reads CAWSPIRGTAGAFF. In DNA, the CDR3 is TGTGCCTGGAGTCCCATAAGGGGCACAGCTGGAGCTTTCTTT.

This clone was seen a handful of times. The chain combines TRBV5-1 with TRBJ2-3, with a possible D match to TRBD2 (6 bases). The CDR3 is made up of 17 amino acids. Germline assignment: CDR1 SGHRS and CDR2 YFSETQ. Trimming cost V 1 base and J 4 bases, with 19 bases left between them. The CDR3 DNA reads TGCGCCAGCAGCTTGTTGGGACTCGTACTGTCCCCAGATACGCAGTATTTT. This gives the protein CASSLLGLVLSPDTQYF. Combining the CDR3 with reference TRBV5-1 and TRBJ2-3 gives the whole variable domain KAGVTQTPRYLIKTRGQQVTLSCSPISGHRSVSWYQQTPGQGLQFLFEYFSETQRNKGNFPGRFSGRQFSNSRSEMNVSTLELGDSALYLCASSLLGLVLSPDTQYFGPGTRLTVL.

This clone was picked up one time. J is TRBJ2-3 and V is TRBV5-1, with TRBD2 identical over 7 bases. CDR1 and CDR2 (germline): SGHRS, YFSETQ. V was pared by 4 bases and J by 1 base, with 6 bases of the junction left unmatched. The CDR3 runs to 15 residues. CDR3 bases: TGCGCCAGCAGCCCAGCGGGGTCCGGCACAGATACGCAGTATTTT. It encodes CASSPAGSGTDTQYF.

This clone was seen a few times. The CDR3 spells CASSLGQGAFSNEQFF. The CDR3 nucleotides are TGTGCCAGCAGCTTGGGACAGGGGGCCTTCAGCAATGAGCAGTTCTTC. The genes are TRBV7-3 and TRBJ2-1; 12 nucleotides align to TRBD1. The V and J ends lost 3 bases and 6 bases, in that order; junction bases with no gene match: 6. The CDR3 length is 16 residues. Germline CDR1 and CDR2: SGHTA and FQGTGA.

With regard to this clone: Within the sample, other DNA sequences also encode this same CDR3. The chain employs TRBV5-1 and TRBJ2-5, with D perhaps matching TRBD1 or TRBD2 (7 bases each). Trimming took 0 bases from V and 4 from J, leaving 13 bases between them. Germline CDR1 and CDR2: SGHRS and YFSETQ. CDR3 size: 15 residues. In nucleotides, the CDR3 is TGCGCCAGCAGCTTGGCGGCAGGGGGGGGAGAGACCCAGTACTTC. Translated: CASSLAAGGGETQYF.

The CDR3 sequence is CASSPAWKKLFF. CDR3 nucleotides: TGTGCCAGCAGTCCCGCATGGAAAAAACTGTTTTTT. The chain combines TRBV28 with TRBJ1-4; the D is unclear. The V gene lost 5 bases and the J gene lost 9 bases, with 10 bases spanning the gap. CDR3 length: 12 amino acids. Per germline, CDR1 MDHEN and CDR2 SYDVKM. The full variable domain, rest sourced from reference TRBV28 and TRBJ1-4, is DVKVTQSSRYLVKRTGEKVFLECVQDMDHENMFWYRQDPGLGLRLIYFSYDVKMKEKGDIPEGYSVSREKKERFSLILESASTNQTSMYLCASSPAWKKLFFGSGTQLSVL.

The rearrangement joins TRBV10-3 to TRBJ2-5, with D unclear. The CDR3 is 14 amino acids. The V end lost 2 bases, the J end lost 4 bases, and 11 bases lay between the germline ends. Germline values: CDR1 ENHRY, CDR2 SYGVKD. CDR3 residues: CAISERAPSETQYF. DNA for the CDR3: TGTGCCATCAGTGAGCGGGCTCCGTCAGAGACCCAGTACTTC.

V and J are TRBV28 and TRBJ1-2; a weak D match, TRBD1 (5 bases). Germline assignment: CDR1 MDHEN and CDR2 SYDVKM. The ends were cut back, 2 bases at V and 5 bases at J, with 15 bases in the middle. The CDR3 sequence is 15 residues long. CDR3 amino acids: CASSLGGSGVYGYTF. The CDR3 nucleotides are TGTGCCAGCAGTTTAGGGGGATCGGGAGTGTATGGCTACACCTTC.

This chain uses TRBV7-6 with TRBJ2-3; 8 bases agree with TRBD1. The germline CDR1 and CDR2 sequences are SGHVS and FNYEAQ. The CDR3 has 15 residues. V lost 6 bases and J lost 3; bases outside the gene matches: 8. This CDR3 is CASRGRDRWTDTQYF. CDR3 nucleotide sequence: TGTGCCAGCAGGGGAAGGGACAGGTGGACAGATACGCAGTATTTT.

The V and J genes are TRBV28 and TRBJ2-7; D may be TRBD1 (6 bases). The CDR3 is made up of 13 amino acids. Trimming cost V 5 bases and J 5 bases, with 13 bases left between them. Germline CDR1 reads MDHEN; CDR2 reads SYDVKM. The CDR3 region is CASSLGQLNEQYF. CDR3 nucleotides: TGTGCCAGCAGTCTAGGACAGCTAAACGAGCAGTACTTC.

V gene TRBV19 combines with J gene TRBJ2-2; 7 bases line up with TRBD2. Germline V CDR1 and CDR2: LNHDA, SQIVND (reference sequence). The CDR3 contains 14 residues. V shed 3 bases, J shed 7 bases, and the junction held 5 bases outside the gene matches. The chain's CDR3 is CASSIPSGDGELFF. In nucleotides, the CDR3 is TGTGCCAGTAGTATCCCCAGCGGGGACGGGGAGCTGTTTTTT.